This TCR beta chain was retrieved from a study of blood T cell repertoires in COVID-19 (dated by TCRdb to about 2020). Broadly, across the study: Collaborator samples came from the United States, Italy and Spain and covered acute and convalescent phases of COVID-19. Samples came from the ongoing ImmuneRACE study (first 160 participants) plus 1,254 subjects from 6 global collaborators. A de-identified subject ID, COVID-19 status, age in years and sex were almost always included in the sample metadata. Deeply sampled blood TCRbeta repertoires from subjects exposed to, actively infected with, or recovered from COVID-19 were included in the dataset. The repertoires were released in a freely available public database meant as a resource for research on the immune response to SARS-CoV-2. Where available, HLA class I and class II types were taken from metadata supplied by the sample provider and were not determined by assay-based typing. The material from the prospective study consisted of cDNA or gDNA derived from T cells, B-cell-depleted T cells, or PBMCs. Overall study outcomes, separate from this receptor: Clinical and demographic metadata were provided uncurated, with the amount varying by source and participant.

TCRbeta CDR3 regions were amplified from genomic DNA using the immunoSEQ Assay, a bias-controlled multiplex PCR. Processing in the source paper ran as follows. Nucleated cell counts per sample were estimated from amplification of reference gene primers within the assay. To quantify the absolute abundance of each unique TCRbeta CDR3 rearrangement, sequence reads were collapsed and filtered. For each sample, productive Simpson clonality was calculated as the square root of Simpson's diversity index over productive rearrangements. The clones in this table, taken by TCRdb from immuneACCESS, are in-frame only. Not every clone is retained; where verified, under half of the shortfall comes from an unresolved V gene, and the cause of the rest is unknown. That table is the source of V, J and clone size, and D and trimming were worked out from the DNA. The sample table holds 55,000 to 75,000 clones, of which 80% to 85% were seen once. 15% to 20% of the sample lies in the top ten.

In Seattle, one collaborating source enrolled patients while the infection was active and tracked those patients longitudinally over the course of disease. Collaborating institutions collected whole blood in K2EDTA tubes following their own protocols. For TCRbeta analysis, collaborator samples were shipped as frozen whole blood, as isolated PBMCs, or as DNA extracted from either sample type. On this clone: Its antigen remains unidentified. Base-call qualities are not available, and no considerably larger clone is one nucleotide away.

The CDR3, cysteine through phenylalanine, is 13 amino acids long. The kept DNA is CDR3 alone, 39 bases in frame from the first base. From V the trimming removes 8 bases and from J it removes 3 bases, while the gene matches leave 3 bases of the junction unaccounted for. This receptor was identified in a man in his 60s with COVID-19, enrolled during active disease. The receptor chain draws on TRBV12-3 or TRBV12-4 and TRBJ2-1, and 8 junction bases match TRBD2. Sample: peripheral blood. CDR3 protein: CASWTSSYNEQFF. The DNA sequence reads TGTGCCAGCTGGACTAGCAGCTACAATGAGCAGTTCTTC.